A selection of T cell receptor beta chains follows, all from one sample in a study of blood T cell repertoires in COVID-19. Data came from immunoSEQ multiplex PCR; TCRdb stores just in-frame clones and leaves some out. Altogether approximately 130,000 clones are present, just under 85% being singletons, with the ten largest covering about 13%. The sample was peripheral blood. The source is a human donor in a cohort sampled during active COVID-19. Each CDR3 is given with its conserved first and last residue. D genes are given only for firm matches. Clone sizes are given selectively: once, few, many, or a class where the clone is expanded.

j_call: TRBJ2-2
d_call: .
v_call: TRBV21-1
clone_size: .
cdr3_nt: TGTGCCAGCAGCCCGAATTTGGGGACTAGCGCCACCGGGGAGCTGTTTTTT
cdr3_aa: CASSPNLGTSATGELFF

j_call: TRBJ2-7
d_call: TRBD1
v_call: TRBV5-4
clone_size: .
cdr3_nt: TGTGCCAGCAGCTTGGCACAGGGGGCTCTATACGAGCAGTACTTC
cdr3_aa: CASSLAQGALYEQYF

j_call: TRBJ1-1
d_call: .
v_call: TRBV12-3/TRBV12-4
clone_size: .
cdr3_nt: TGTGCCAGCAGTTTGGGGGGGAACACTGAAGCTTTCTTT
cdr3_aa: CASSLGGNTEAFF

j_call: TRBJ2-5
d_call: TRBD2
v_call: TRBV4-1
clone_size: once
cdr3_nt: TGCGCCAGCAGCCAAGAAGTGGGGACTAGCGGGGGAGAGACCCAGTACTTC
cdr3_aa: CASSQEVGTSGGETQYF

j_call: TRBJ2-3
d_call: TRBD1
v_call: TRBV13
clone_size: .
cdr3_nt: TGTGCCAGCAGCTTCGGACAGGCCACAGATACGCAGTATTTT
cdr3_aa: CASSFGQATDTQYF

j_call: TRBJ2-1
d_call: TRBD1
v_call: TRBV11-2
clone_size: .
cdr3_nt: TGTGCCAGCAGCCCAAGGGGGACAGGGTTAGGCGATGAGCAGTTCTTC
cdr3_aa: CASSPRGTGLGDEQFF

j_call: TRBJ2-7
d_call: .
v_call: TRBV5-4
clone_size: .
cdr3_nt: TGTGCCAGCAGCTGGGTCCCCGGCGGTTTTCACGAGCAGTACTTC
cdr3_aa: CASSWVPGGFHEQYF

j_call: TRBJ1-5
d_call: .
v_call: TRBV5-6
clone_size: .
cdr3_nt: TGTGCCAGCAGTCGGTGGAGTCAGCCCCAGCATTTT
cdr3_aa: CASSRWSQPQHF

j_call: TRBJ1-5
d_call: .
v_call: TRBV11-2
clone_size: .
cdr3_nt: TGTGCCAGCAGCTTAGACTATCGTAACAATCAGCCCCAGCATTTT
cdr3_aa: CASSLDYRNNQPQHF

j_call: TRBJ2-7
d_call: .
v_call: TRBV3-1/TRBV3-2
clone_size: .
cdr3_nt: TGTGCCAGCAGCCAAACGGTGTGTGAGTACTTC
cdr3_aa: CASSQTVCEYF

j_call: TRBJ2-7
d_call: TRBD2
v_call: TRBV6-5
clone_size: .
cdr3_nt: TGTGCCAGCCGAGTAAGGCTAGCGGGCTACGAGCAGTACTTC
cdr3_aa: CASRVRLAGYEQYF

j_call: TRBJ1-4
d_call: TRBD1
v_call: TRBV5-4
clone_size: .
cdr3_nt: TGTGCCAGCAGCTTGGGTCCGGGACAGGGAGATGAAAAACTGTTTTTT
cdr3_aa: CASSLGPGQGDEKLFF

j_call: TRBJ2-7
d_call: TRBD1
v_call: TRBV3-1/TRBV3-2
clone_size: .
cdr3_nt: TGTGCCAGCAGCCCGGGACAGGGGCCTAACGAGCAGTACTTC
cdr3_aa: CASSPGQGPNEQYF

j_call: TRBJ2-5
d_call: TRBD1
v_call: TRBV30
clone_size: .
cdr3_nt: TGTGCCTGGAGTCCCTGGGACAGGGACGCCAAGACCCAGTACTTC
cdr3_aa: CAWSPWDRDAKTQYF

j_call: TRBJ2-1
d_call: .
v_call: TRBV11-2
clone_size: .
cdr3_nt: TGTGCCAGCAACTTGGGTTTCCGCGGGAATGAGCAGTTCTTC
cdr3_aa: CASNLGFRGNEQFF

j_call: TRBJ2-7
d_call: TRBD2
v_call: TRBV7-9
clone_size: .
cdr3_nt: TGTGCCAGCAGCTTAGCCTCAGGCGGGGGGTTCGGCGAGCAGTACTTC
cdr3_aa: CASSLASGGGFGEQYF

j_call: TRBJ2-7
d_call: TRBD2
v_call: TRBV12-3/TRBV12-4
clone_size: .
cdr3_nt: TGTGCCAGCAGTTTAACTAGCGCGGAGCAGTACTTC
cdr3_aa: CASSLTSAEQYF

j_call: TRBJ1-3
d_call: .
v_call: TRBV15
clone_size: few
cdr3_nt: TGTGCCACCAGCCCCCGGAGACAGATCTCTGGAAACACCATATATTTT
cdr3_aa: CATSPRRQISGNTIYF

j_call: TRBJ2-7
d_call: TRBD2
v_call: TRBV3-1/TRBV3-2
clone_size: .
cdr3_nt: TGTGCCAGCAGCCAAGTTCCTAGCGGCGTCTCCTACGAGCAGTACTTC
cdr3_aa: CASSQVPSGVSYEQYF

j_call: TRBJ2-7
d_call: TRBD1
v_call: TRBV3-1/TRBV3-2
clone_size: .
cdr3_nt: TGTGCCAGCAGCCTACGAACAGGGGTTCTGATGTACTTC
cdr3_aa: CASSLRTGVLMYF

j_call: TRBJ2-1
d_call: .
v_call: TRBV19
clone_size: .
cdr3_nt: TGTGCCAGTCGAGGGTTTTCCTACAATGAGCAGTTCTTC
cdr3_aa: CASRGFSYNEQFF

j_call: TRBJ1-2
d_call: TRBD1
v_call: TRBV28
clone_size: .
cdr3_nt: TGTGCCAGCAGTTCACAAGGACAGGGCGTCTATGGCTACACCTTC
cdr3_aa: CASSSQGQGVYGYTF

j_call: TRBJ1-2
d_call: TRBD1
v_call: TRBV2
clone_size: once
cdr3_nt: TGTGCCAGCACCGTTGAGACAGGGGTGTCTGGCTACACCTTC
cdr3_aa: CASTVETGVSGYTF

j_call: TRBJ1-1
d_call: .
v_call: TRBV7-8
clone_size: .
cdr3_nt: TGTGCCAGCAGCTTAGCACAGGCTGGGTTGGGCACTGAAGCTTTCTTT
cdr3_aa: CASSLAQAGLGTEAFF

j_call: TRBJ1-1
d_call: TRBD1
v_call: TRBV7-9
clone_size: .
cdr3_nt: TGTGCCAGCAGCCAGGGACAGCCTAGGACTGAAGCTTTCTTT
cdr3_aa: CASSQGQPRTEAFF

j_call: TRBJ1-2
d_call: .
v_call: TRBV30
clone_size: .
cdr3_nt: TGTGCCTGGATTAGGGGGGAGGGCGGCTACACCTTC
cdr3_aa: CAWIRGEGGYTF

j_call: TRBJ1-2
d_call: TRBD1
v_call: TRBV19
clone_size: .
cdr3_nt: TGTGCCAGTAGATTCCCCGGGACAGGGATTTATGGCTACACCTTC
cdr3_aa: CASRFPGTGIYGYTF

j_call: TRBJ2-1
d_call: TRBD1
v_call: TRBV4-1
clone_size: once
cdr3_nt: TGCGCCAGCAGCCAAGCCCCGGGACAGGTCTATGAGCAGTTCTTC
cdr3_aa: CASSQAPGQVYEQFF

j_call: TRBJ1-1
d_call: .
v_call: TRBV6-2/TRBV6-3
clone_size: .
cdr3_nt: TGTGCCAGCAGTTACGCAGGGGTTTGGGGACAAAATGAAGCTTTCTTT
cdr3_aa: CASSYAGVWGQNEAFF

j_call: TRBJ2-5
d_call: .
v_call: TRBV5-1
clone_size: .
cdr3_nt: TGCGCCAGCAGCTTGGTAGGGGTTGGCTTAGAGACCCAGTACTTC
cdr3_aa: CASSLVGVGLETQYF

j_call: TRBJ1-1
d_call: .
v_call: TRBV7-8
clone_size: .
cdr3_nt: TGTGCCAGCAGCTTAGCCCCGGGGGGGGACACTGAAGCTTTCTTT
cdr3_aa: CASSLAPGGDTEAFF